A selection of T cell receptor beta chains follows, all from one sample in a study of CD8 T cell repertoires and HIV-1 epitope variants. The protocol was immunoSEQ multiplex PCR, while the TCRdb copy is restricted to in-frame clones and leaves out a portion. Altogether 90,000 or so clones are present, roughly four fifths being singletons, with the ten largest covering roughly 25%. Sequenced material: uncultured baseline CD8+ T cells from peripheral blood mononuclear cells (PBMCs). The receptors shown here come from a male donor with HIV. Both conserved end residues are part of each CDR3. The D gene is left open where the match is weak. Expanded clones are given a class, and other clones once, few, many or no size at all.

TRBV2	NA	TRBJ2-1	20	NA	CASSEDLGGAAGLYGNEQFF	TGTGCCAGCAGTGAAGATTTGGGTGGTGCGGCGGGACTCTACGGGAATGAGCAGTTCTTC
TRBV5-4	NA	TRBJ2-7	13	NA	CASSPVGGYEQYF	TGTGCCAGCAGCCCGGTCGGGGGATACGAGCAGTACTTC
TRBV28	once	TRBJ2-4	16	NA	CASSPVVFFFKNIQYF	TGTGCCAGCAGTCCCGTGGTCTTTTTTTTCAAAAACATTCAGTACTTC
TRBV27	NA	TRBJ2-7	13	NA	CASSPRVPAEQYF	TGTGCCAGCAGTCCCCGGGTCCCCGCGGAGCAGTACTTC
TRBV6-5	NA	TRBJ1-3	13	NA	CASRDSSGNTIYF	TGTGCCAGCAGGGACAGCTCTGGAAACACCATATATTTT
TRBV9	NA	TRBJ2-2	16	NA	CASSVAGGGNTGELFF	TGTGCCAGCAGCGTAGCCGGAGGTGGGAACACCGGGGAGCTGTTTTTT
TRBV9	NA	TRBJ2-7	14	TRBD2	CASSPGVGGDEQYF	TGTGCCAGCAGCCCTGGCGTGGGAGGGGACGAGCAGTACTTC
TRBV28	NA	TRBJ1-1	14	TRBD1	CASPGDRGGTEAFF	TGTGCCAGCCCTGGGGACAGGGGTGGCACTGAAGCTTTCTTT
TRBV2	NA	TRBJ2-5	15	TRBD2	CASSEALGGGETQYF	TGTGCCAGCAGTGAAGCTTTGGGGGGGGGAGAGACCCAGTACTTC
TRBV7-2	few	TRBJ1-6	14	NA	CASRSSALNSPLHF	TGTGCCAGCAGATCTTCCGCTCTTAATTCACCCCTCCACTTT
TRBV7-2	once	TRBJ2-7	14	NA	CASSLLRGPGEQYF	TGTGCCAGCAGCTTATTACGGGGGCCCGGCGAGCAGTACTTC
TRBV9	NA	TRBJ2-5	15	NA	CASSVVGHTQETQYF	TGTGCCAGCAGCGTAGTAGGACACACCCAAGAGACCCAGTACTTC
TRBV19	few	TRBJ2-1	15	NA	CASSIAGALYNEQFF	TGTGCCAGTAGTATTGCAGGGGCCCTCTACAATGAGCAGTTCTTC
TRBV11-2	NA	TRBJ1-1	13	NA	CASSSVRGGGAFF	TGTGCCAGCAGCTCGGTCAGGGGCGGAGGTGCTTTCTTT
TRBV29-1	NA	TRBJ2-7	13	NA	CSVEIRGAPEQYF	TGCAGCGTTGAAATCCGGGGGGCGCCCGAGCAGTACTTC
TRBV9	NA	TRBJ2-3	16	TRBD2	CASSGGTSGRTDTQYF	TGTGCCAGCAGCGGGGGGACTAGCGGGAGAACAGATACGCAGTATTTT
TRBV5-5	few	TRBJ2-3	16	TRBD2	CASSLGSSGSTDTQYF	TGTGCCAGCAGCTTGGGTTCGAGCGGGAGTACAGATACGCAGTATTTT
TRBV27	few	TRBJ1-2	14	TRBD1	CASSLSGTGYGYTF	TGTGCCAGCAGTTTATCGGGGACAGGCTATGGCTACACCTTC
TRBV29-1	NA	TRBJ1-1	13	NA	CSAGGSAGREAFF	TGCAGCGCCGGGGGGTCGGCAGGGCGTGAAGCTTTCTTT
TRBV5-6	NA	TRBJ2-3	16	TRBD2	CASSIRTSGKGDTQYF	TGTGCCAGCAGCATCCGGACTAGCGGGAAGGGGGATACGCAGTATTTT
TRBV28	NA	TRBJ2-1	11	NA	CASSWVSEQFF	TGTGCCAGCAGTTGGGTGAGTGAGCAGTTCTTC
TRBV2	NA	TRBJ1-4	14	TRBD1	CASSVDRGNEKLFF	TGTGCCAGCAGTGTGGACAGGGGTAATGAAAAACTGTTTTTT
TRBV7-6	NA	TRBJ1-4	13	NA	CASSLRSSEKLFF	TGTGCCAGCAGCTTACGGTCCTCCGAAAAACTGTTTTTT
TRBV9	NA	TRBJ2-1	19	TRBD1	CASSAQRTRTGGGPWEQFF	TGTGCCAGCAGCGCACAGCGAACGAGAACAGGGGGCGGCCCTTGGGAGCAGTTCTTC